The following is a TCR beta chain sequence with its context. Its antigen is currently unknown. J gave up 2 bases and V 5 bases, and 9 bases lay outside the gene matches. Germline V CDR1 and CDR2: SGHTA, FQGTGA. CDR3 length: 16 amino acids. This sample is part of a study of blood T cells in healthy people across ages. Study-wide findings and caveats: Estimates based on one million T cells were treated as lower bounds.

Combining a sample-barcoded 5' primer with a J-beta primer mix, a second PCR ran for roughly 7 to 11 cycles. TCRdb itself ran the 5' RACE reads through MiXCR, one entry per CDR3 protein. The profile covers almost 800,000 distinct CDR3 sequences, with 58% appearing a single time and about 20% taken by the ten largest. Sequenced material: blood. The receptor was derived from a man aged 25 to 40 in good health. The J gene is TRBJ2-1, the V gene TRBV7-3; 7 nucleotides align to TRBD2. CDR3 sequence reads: CASSRSGPTTYNEQFF. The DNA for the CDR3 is TGTGCCAGCAGCCGTAGCGGGCCGACGACCTACAATGAGCAGTTCTTC.